These 8 T cell receptor beta chains were sequenced from one sample in a study of T cell responses to AZD1222 COVID-19 vaccine. Data came from immunoSEQ multiplex PCR; TCRdb stores just in-frame clones and leaves some out. The sample includes 180,000 or so clones, roughly 94% of them seen just once. Source: peripheral blood, taken on day 0 of AZD1222 vaccination. Every receptor here comes from an adult in good health.

The rearrangement uses TRBV5-4 and TRBJ2-5; the D gene could be TRBD1 or TRBD2 (7 bases each). Looked up from germline, CDR1 is SGHNT and CDR2 is YYREEE (reference sequence). This CDR3 has 16 residues. Trimming pared 0 bases from V and 5 bases from J, leaving 17 bases between. The CDR3 nucleotides read TGTGCCAGCAGCTTGGCAGGGGGGGCGATACGCGAGACCCAGTACTTC. This gives the protein CASSLAGGAIRETQYF.

The rearrangement uses TRBV27 and TRBJ1-5; 9 bases line up with TRBD1. V gave up 3 bases and J gave up 5 bases; unmatched junction bases: 8. This CDR3 spans 16 amino acids. CDR1 and CDR2 from the germline V gene are MNHEY and SMNVEV (reference sequence). CDR3: CASSFTTGGPDQPQHF. The DNA for the CDR3 is TGTGCCAGCAGTTTTACTACAGGGGGCCCAGATCAGCCCCAGCATTTT.

This rearrangement joins TRBV5-4 to TRBJ2-1; the D gene is possibly TRBD2 (6 bases). Germline-derived CDR1 and CDR2 are SGHNT and YYREEE (reference sequence). The CDR3 sequence is 15 residues long. Deletions cut 3 bases from V and 9 bases from J, with 19 bases between. The CDR3 nucleotides are TGTGCCAGCAGCTCCCCGGGAGCTGGGGACCGTGAGCAGTTCTTC. Translation gives CASSSPGAGDREQFF.

J is TRBJ2-1 and V is TRBV19, with D tentatively TRBD1 (6 bases). Trimming removed 1 base from V and 7 bases from J, with 14 bases in between. Germline CDR1 is LNHDA and CDR2 is SQIVND (reference sequence). This CDR3 comprises 15 residues. The CDR3 sequence: CASSIGGQGKNEQFF. CDR3 sequence (DNA): TGTGCCAGTAGTATAGGCGGGCAGGGGAAGAATGAGCAGTTCTTC.

The chain has TRBV27 and TRBJ2-1; D perhaps matches TRBD1 (6 bases). This CDR3 contains 16 residues. V was trimmed by 5 bases and J by 2 bases, leaving 16 bases between them. Germline assignment: CDR1 MNHEY and CDR2 SMNVEV (reference sequence). CDR3 residues: CASSPEGELPYNEQFF. The CDR3 DNA reads TGTGCCAGCAGTCCCGAGGGGGAACTACCCTACAATGAGCAGTTCTTC.

The chain recombines TRBV19 with TRBJ2-1; D is ambiguous. V was cut by 0 bases and J by 5 bases, with 11 bases left in between. This CDR3 has 15 residues. Germline V gene sequence: CDR1 LNHDA, CDR2 SQIVND (reference sequence). The CDR3 DNA is TGTGCCAGTAGTATAGATCGGCGCACGAACAATGAGCAGTTCTTC. This codes for CASSIDRRTNNEQFF.

This chain links TRBV28 with TRBJ1-5; no clear D. Per germline, CDR1 MDHEN and CDR2 SYDVKM. The V and J ends lost 2 bases and 2 bases respectively, with 13 bases between them. The CDR3 contains 16 residues. The CDR3 protein is CASSLIYRGGNQPQHF. The CDR3 DNA follows: TGTGCCAGCAGTTTAATTTATCGGGGTGGCAATCAGCCCCAGCATTTT.

The CDR3 spells CASSPMVGYGYTF. In DNA, the CDR3 is TGTGCCAGCAGTCCCATGGTGGGATATGGCTACACCTTC. This chain connects TRBV14 to TRBJ1-2; D not resolved. Germline V CDR1 and CDR2: SGHDN, FVKESK. V lost 6 bases, J lost 5 bases, and 13 bases lay in between. The CDR3 loop spans 13 amino acids.